Listed below are T cell receptor beta chains from one sample, sequenced in a study of Graves' ophthalmopathy and Graves' hyperthyroidism. One entry per CDR3 protein, called by TCRdb with MiXCR from the multiplex PCR reads. In the table there are roughly 600,000 distinct CDR3 sequences, roughly 39% of which are singletons. The specimen was peripheral blood or thyroid tissue (not recorded which). All receptors derive from an adult man with Graves' hyperthyroidism. CDR3s include the opening cysteine and the closing phenylalanine or tryptophan. A D gene is named only where the DNA matches it firmly. Some rows have no size entry. The others give once, few or many, or a class for an expanded clone.

TRBD1 | TRBJ2-7 | . | TRBV9 | CASSVGGTAFYEQYF | TGTGCCAGCAGCGTAGGAGGGACAGCTTTCTACGAGCAGTACTTC
. | TRBJ1-4 | . | TRBV15 | CATSSREAATNEKLFF | TGTGCCACCAGCAGCCGTGAGGCGGCAACTAATGAAAAACTGTTTTTT
. | TRBJ1-1 | many | TRBV12-3/TRBV12-4 | CASSLAINTEAFF | TGTGCCAGCAGTTTAGCGATAAACACTGAAGCTTTCTTT
. | TRBJ1-5 | . | TRBV7-2 | CASSSTGRGRQPQHF | TGTGCCAGCAGCTCCACTGGCCGGGGTAGGCAGCCCCAGCATTTT
TRBD1 | TRBJ1-1 | . | TRBV5-1 | CASSLAKLEGQQNTEAFF | TGCGCCAGCAGCTTGGCGAAACTGGAGGGACAGCAGAACACTGAAGCTTTCTTT
. | TRBJ1-5 | many | TRBV29-1 | CSAVGPTSRYSNQPQHF | TGCAGCGCTGTAGGCCCGACAAGTCGCTATAGCAATCAGCCCCAGCATTTT
. | TRBJ1-2 | . | TRBV29-1 | CSQDVKWGYGYTF | TGCAGCCAAGATGTGAAGTGGGGATATGGCTACACCTTC
. | TRBJ2-7 | many | TRBV5-1 | CASSLVGPNYEQYF | TGCGCCAGCAGCTTGGTGGGGCCCAACTACGAGCAGTACTTC
TRBD1 | TRBJ1-5 | few | TRBV24-1 | CATSTGDGQPQHF | TGTGCCACCAGCACAGGGGACGGGCAGCCCCAGCATTTT
. | TRBJ2-7 | few | TRBV2 | CASRESLYEQYF | TGTGCCAGCAGGGAAAGCCTATACGAGCAGTACTTC
. | TRBJ2-2 | . | TRBV10-3 | CASKEELGTGELFF | TGTGCCAGCAAGGAAGAGTTGGGGACCGGGGAGCTGTTTTTT
TRBD1 | TRBJ2-7 | . | TRBV7-9 | CASSPPLGTDDLISYEQYF | TGTGCCAGCTCACCCCCCTTGGGGACAGATGATTTGATCTCCTACGAGCAGTACTTC
. | TRBJ1-1 | many | TRBV15 | CATSRRPSTEAFF | TGTGCCACCAGCAGACGCCCTTCAACTGAAGCTTTCTTT
. | TRBJ1-6 | . | TRBV6-1 | CASSKTQGEYSPLHF | TGTGCCAGCAGTAAAACCCAGGGAGAATATTCACCCCTCCACTTT
TRBD2 | TRBJ2-1 | once | TRBV2 | CASSDSRGGAYNEQFF | TGTGCCAGCAGTGACTCTCGCGGGGGGGCCTACAATGAGCAGTTCTTC
. | TRBJ1-2 | few | TRBV18 | CASSPFQDLYGYTF | TGTGCCAGCTCACCCTTCCAGGATCTCTATGGCTACACCTTC
. | TRBJ1-4 | few | TRBV19 | CASSIRDPPWGEKLFF | TGTGCCAGTAGTATTCGGGACCCCCCCTGGGGTGAAAAACTGTTTTTT
. | TRBJ2-3 | once | TRBV7-8 | CASSPAPRTQYF | TGTGCCAGCAGCCCGGCCCCTAGAACGCAGTATTTT
. | TRBJ2-7 | . | TRBV5-1 | CASSALDSSYEQYF | TGTGCCAGCAGCGCCTTGGACAGCTCCTACGAGCAGTACTTC
TRBD2 | TRBJ2-7 | . | TRBV27 | CASSPGLVFSHEQYF | TGTGCCAGCAGTCCCGGACTAGTTTTCTCCCACGAGCAGTACTTC